The source of this T cell receptor beta chain is a study of T-cell reconstitution after alpha-beta-depleted transplantation in children. Regarding the study as a whole: T-cell counts and diversity at one year following transplant were attributed mainly to newly produced T cells. Expanded graft clones numbering several hundred reportedly gave rise to alpha-beta T cells about two months after transplant. At day 60, the high TCRbeta diversity found in some patients originated from recipient T cells and thymic progenitors that had survived.

This clonotype was detected ten times or more. No antigen is known for it. Unique molecular identifiers were incorporated into the prepared TCRbeta library. TCRdb re-analysed the PCR reads in MiXCR, keeping a single row per CDR3 protein. Of tens of thousands of distinct CDR3 sequences in the sample, roughly 8.7% were seen once. V shed 0 bases, J shed 2 bases, and the junction held 9 bases outside the gene matches. The CDR3 is 16 amino acids. Germline assignment: CDR1 DFQATT and CDR2 SNEGSKA (reference sequence). This receptor was obtained from a male patient between 2 and 10 years old who had a stem cell transplant for chronic granulomatous disease, so the T cells may come from the graft donor. Sequenced material: PBMCs, mostly from graft donor cells, taken 60 days after TCRalphabeta/CD19-depleted stem cell transplant. The V call is TRBV20-1, the J call TRBJ2-5, with 7 bases fitting TRBD2. DNA for the CDR3: TGCAGTGCTAGAGATGTTGAGGGAGGGCCGCAAGAGACCCAGTACTTC. This sequence encodes CSARDVEGGPQETQYF.